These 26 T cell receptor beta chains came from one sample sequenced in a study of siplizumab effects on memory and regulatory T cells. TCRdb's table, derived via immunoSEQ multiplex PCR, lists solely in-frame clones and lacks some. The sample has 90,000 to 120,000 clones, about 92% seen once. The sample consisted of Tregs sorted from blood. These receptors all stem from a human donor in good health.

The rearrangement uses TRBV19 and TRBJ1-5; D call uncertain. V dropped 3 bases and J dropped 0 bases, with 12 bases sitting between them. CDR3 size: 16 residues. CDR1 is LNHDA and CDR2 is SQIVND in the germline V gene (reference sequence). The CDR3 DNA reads TGTGCCAGTAGTATCGGAGTTCCGTATAGCAATCAGCCCCAGCATTTT. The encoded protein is CASSIGVPYSNQPQHF.

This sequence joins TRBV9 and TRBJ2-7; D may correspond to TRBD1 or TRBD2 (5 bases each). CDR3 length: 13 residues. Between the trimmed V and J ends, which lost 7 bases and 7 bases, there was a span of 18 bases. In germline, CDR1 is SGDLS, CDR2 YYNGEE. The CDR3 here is CASSRGPGEEQYF. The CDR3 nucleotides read TGTGCCAGCTCCCGGGGACCGGGTGAGGAGCAGTACTTC.

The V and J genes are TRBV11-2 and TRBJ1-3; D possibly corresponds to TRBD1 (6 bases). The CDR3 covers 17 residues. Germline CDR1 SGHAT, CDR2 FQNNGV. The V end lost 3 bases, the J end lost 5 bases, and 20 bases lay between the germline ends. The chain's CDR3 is CASSLGGTNSRRNTIYF. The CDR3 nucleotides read TGTGCCAGCAGCTTGGGGGGGACAAATAGTAGAAGAAACACCATATATTTT.

CDR3 bases: TGTGCCAGCAGCTTATGGGCGGGAGGCACAGATACGCAGTATTTT. Translated: CASSLWAGGTDTQYF. The chain employs TRBV11-2 and TRBJ2-3; 7 bases agree with TRBD2. The junction had 3 bases not matched to a gene; V was cut back by 2 bases and J by 1 base. This CDR3 is built from 15 residues. Per germline, CDR1 SGHAT and CDR2 FQNNGV.

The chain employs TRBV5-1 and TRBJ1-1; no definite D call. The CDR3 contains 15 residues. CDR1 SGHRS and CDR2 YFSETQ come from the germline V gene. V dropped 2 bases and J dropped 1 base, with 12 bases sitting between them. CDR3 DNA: TGCGCCAGCAGCTTCGTCCTGGGAAGGAACACTGAAGCTTTCTTT. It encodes CASSFVLGRNTEAFF.

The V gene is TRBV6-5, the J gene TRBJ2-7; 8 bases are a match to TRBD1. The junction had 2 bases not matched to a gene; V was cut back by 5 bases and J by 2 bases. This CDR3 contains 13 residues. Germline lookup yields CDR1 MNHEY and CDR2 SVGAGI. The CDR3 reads CASSAGGPYEQYF. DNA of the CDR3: TGTGCCAGCAGTGCAGGGGGCCCCTACGAGCAGTACTTC.

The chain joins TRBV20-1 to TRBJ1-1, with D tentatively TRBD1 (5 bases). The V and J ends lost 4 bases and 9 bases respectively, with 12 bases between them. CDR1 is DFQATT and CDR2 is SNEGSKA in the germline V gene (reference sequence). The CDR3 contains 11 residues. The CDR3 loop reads CSAKPGLKAFF. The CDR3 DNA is TGCAGTGCTAAGCCGGGACTGAAAGCTTTCTTT.

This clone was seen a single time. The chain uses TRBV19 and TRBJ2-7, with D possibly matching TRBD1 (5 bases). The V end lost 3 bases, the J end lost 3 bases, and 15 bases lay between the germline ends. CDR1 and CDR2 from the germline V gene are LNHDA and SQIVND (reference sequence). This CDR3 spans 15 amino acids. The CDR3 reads CASSMSSGRDYEQYF. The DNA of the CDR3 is TGTGCCAGTAGTATGAGTAGTGGCAGGGACTACGAGCAGTACTTC. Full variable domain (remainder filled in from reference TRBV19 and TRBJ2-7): DGGITQSPKYLFRKEGQNVTLSCEQNLNHDAMYWYRQDPGQGLRLIYYSQIVNDFQKGDIAEGYSVSREKKESFPLTVTSAQKNPTAFYLCASSMSSGRDYEQYFGPGTRLTVT.

The DNA of the CDR3 is TGTGCCAGCAGAGCAGACAGGGTTATTCATCAGCCCCAGCATTTT. It yields the protein CASRADRVIHQPQHF. The rearrangement joins TRBV6-6 to TRBJ1-5, with 7 bases identical to TRBD1. Germline V gives CDR1 MNHNY, CDR2 SVGAGI (reference sequence). V dropped 6 bases and J dropped 5; count of bases not matched to a gene: 10. The CDR3 extends over 15 amino acids.

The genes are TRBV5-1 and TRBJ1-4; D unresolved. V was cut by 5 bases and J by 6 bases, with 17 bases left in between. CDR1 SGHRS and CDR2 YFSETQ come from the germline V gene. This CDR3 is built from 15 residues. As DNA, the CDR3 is TGCGCCAGCAGGACGGTAGGGTCGGGGTATGAAAAACTGTTTTTT. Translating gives CASRTVGSGYEKLFF.

The CDR3: CASSLDRNLNEQFF. The CDR3 DNA is TGCGCCAGCAGCTTGGACAGGAACCTCAATGAGCAGTTCTTC. The chain combines TRBV5-1 with TRBJ2-1; possible D gene TRBD1, 5 bases. The CDR3 runs to 14 residues. Germline lookup yields CDR1 SGHRS and CDR2 YFSETQ. V shed 0 bases and J shed 6 bases, with 10 bases lying between them.

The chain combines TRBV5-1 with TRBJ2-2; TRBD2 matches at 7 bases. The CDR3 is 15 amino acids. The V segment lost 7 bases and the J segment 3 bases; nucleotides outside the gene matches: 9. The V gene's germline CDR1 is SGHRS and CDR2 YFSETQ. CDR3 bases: TGCGCCAGCTTCGAGGGAGGGCCATACACCGGGGAGCTGTTTTTT. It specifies CASFEGGPYTGELFF.

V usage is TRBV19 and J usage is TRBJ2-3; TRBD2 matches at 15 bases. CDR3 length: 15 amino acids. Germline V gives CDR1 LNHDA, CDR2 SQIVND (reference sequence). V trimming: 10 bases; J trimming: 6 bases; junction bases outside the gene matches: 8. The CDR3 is CATGGLAGGGDTQYF. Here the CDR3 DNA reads TGTGCCACCGGGGGACTAGCGGGAGGCGGGGATACGCAGTATTTT. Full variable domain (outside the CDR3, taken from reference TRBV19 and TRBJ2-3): DGGITQSPKYLFRKEGQNVTLSCEQNLNHDAMYWYRQDPGQGLRLIYYSQIVNDFQKGDIAEGYSVSREKKESFPLTVTSAQKNPTAFYLCATGGLAGGGDTQYFGPGTRLTVL.

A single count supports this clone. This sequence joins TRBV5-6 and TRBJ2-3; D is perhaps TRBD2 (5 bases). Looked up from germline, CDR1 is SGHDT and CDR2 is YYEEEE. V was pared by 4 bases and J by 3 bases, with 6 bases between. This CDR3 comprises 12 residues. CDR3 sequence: CASSPGTDTQYF. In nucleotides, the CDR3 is TGTGCCAGCAGCCCGGGGACAGATACGCAGTATTTT. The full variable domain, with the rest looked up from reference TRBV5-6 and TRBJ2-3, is DAGVTQSPTHLIKTRGQQVTLRCSPKSGHDTVSWYQQALGQGPQFIFQYYEEEERQRGNFPDRFSGHQFPNYSSELNVNALLLGDSALYLCASSPGTDTQYFGPGTRLTVL.

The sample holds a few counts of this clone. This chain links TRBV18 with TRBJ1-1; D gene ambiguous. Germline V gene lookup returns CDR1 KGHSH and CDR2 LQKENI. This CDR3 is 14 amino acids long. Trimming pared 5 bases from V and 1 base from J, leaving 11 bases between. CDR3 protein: CASSSTAGNTEAFF. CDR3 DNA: TGTGCCAGCTCATCAACTGCAGGGAACACTGAAGCTTTCTTT.

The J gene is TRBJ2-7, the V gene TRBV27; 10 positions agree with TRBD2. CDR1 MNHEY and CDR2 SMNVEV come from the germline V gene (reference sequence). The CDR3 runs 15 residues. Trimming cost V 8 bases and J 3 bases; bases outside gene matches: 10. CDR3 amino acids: CASGRKAGGSYEQYF. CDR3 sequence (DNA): TGTGCCAGCGGAAGAAAAGCGGGAGGGAGCTACGAGCAGTACTTC.

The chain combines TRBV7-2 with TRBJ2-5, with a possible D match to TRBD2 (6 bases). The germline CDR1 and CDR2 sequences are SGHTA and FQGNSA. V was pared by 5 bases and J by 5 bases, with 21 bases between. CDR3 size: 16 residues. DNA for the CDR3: TGTGCCAGCAGCCCCCGAGGCGGGATACTAACGGAGACCCAGTACTTC. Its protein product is CASSPRGGILTETQYF. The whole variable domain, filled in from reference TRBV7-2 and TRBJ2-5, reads GAGVSQSPSNKVTEKGKDVELRCDPISGHTALYWYRQSLGQGLEFLIYFQGNSAPDKSGLPSDRFSAERTGGSVSTLTIQRTQQEDSAVYLCASSPRGGILTETQYFGPGTRLLVL.

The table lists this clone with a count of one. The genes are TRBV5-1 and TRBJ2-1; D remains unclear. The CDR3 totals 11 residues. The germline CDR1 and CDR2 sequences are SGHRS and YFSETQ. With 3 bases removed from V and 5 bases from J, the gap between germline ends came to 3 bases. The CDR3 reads CASSSDNEQFF. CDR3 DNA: TGCGCCAGCAGCTCGGACAATGAGCAGTTCTTC.

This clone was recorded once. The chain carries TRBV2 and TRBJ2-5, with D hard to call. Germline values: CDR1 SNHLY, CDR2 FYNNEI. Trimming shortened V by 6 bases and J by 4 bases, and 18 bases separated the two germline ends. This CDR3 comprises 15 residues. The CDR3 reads CASRGKGSPGETQYF. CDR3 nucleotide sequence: TGTGCCAGCAGGGGGAAGGGCAGTCCGGGAGAGACCCAGTACTTC.

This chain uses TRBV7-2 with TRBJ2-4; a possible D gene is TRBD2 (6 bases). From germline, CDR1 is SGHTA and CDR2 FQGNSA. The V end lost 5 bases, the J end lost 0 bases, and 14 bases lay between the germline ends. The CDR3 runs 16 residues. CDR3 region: CASSNRDSIAKNIQYF. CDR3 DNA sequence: TGTGCCAGCAGCAACCGGGACTCGATAGCCAAAAACATTCAGTACTTC.

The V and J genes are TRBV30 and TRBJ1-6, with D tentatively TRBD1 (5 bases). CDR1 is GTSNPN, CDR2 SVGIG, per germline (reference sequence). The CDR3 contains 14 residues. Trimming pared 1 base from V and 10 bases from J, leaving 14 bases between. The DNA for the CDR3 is TGTGCCTGGAGTGCAGAGACAGCCTGGTCACCCCTCCACTTT. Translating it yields CAWSAETAWSPLHF.

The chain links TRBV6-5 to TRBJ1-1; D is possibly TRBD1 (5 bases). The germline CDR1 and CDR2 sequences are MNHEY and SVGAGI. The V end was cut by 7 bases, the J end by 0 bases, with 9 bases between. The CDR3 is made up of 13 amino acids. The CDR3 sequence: CASIRQLNTEAFF. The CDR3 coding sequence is TGTGCCAGCATCAGACAGTTGAACACTGAAGCTTTCTTT.

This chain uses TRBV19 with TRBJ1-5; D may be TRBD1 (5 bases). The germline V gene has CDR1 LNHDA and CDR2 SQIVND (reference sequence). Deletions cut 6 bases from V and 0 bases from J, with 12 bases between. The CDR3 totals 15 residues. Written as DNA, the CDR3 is TGTGCCAGTAGGGACAACAGGTATAGCAATCAGCCCCAGCATTTT. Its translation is CASRDNRYSNQPQHF. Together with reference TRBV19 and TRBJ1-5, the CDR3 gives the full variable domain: DGGITQSPKYLFRKEGQNVTLSCEQNLNHDAMYWYRQDPGQGLRLIYYSQIVNDFQKGDIAEGYSVSREKKESFPLTVTSAQKNPTAFYLCASRDNRYSNQPQHFGDGTRLSIL.

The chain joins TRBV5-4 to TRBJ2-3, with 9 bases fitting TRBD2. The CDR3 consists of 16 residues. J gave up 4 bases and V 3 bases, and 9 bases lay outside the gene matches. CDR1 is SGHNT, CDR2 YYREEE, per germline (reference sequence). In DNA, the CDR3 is TGTGCCAGCAGCTCACGGTTTAGCGGGAGCGCAGATACGCAGTATTTT. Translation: CASSSRFSGSADTQYF.

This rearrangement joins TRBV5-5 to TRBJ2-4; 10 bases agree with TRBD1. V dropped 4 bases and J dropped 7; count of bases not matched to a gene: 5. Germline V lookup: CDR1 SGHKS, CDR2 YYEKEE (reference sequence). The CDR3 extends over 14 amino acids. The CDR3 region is CASSPGTGVNIQYF. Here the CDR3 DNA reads TGTGCCAGCAGCCCCGGGACAGGGGTGAACATTCAGTACTTC.

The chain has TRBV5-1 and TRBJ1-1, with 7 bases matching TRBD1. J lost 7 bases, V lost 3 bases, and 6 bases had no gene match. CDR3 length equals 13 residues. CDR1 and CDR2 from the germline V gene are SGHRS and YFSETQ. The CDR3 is CASSSGDRNEAFF. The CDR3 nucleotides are TGCGCCAGCAGCTCCGGGGACAGAAATGAAGCTTTCTTT.